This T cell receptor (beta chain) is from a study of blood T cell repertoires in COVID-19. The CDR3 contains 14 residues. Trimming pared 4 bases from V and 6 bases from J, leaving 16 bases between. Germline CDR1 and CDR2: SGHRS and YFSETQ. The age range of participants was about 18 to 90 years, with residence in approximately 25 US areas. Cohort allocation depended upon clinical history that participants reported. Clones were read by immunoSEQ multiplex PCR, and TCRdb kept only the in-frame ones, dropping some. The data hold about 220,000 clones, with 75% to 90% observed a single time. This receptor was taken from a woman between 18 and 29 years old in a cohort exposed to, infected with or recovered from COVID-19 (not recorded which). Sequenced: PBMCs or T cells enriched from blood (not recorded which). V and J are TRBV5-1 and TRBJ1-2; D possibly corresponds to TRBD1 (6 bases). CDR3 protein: CASSPQGSPDGYTF. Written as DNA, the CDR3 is TGCGCCAGCAGCCCACAGGGTAGTCCGGATGGCTACACCTTC.